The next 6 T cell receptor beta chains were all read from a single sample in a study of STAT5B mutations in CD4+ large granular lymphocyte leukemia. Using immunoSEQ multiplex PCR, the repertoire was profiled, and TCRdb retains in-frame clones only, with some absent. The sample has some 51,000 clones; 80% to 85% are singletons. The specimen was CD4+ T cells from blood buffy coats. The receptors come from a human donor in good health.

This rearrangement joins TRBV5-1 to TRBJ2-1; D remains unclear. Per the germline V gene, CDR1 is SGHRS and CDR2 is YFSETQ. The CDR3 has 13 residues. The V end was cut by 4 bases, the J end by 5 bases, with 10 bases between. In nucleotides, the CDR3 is TGCGCCAGCAGCCCATACGAACACAATGAGCAGTTCTTC. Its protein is CASSPYEHNEQFF.

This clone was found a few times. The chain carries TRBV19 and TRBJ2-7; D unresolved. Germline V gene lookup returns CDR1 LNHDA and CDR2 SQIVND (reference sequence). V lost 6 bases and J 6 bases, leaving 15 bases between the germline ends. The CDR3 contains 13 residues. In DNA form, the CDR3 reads TGTGCCAGTAGCCCATCGCTCCCTCCCGAGCAGTACTTC. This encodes CASSPSLPPEQYF. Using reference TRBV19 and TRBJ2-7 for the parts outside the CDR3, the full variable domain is DGGITQSPKYLFRKEGQNVTLSCEQNLNHDAMYWYRQDPGQGLRLIYYSQIVNDFQKGDIAEGYSVSREKKESFPLTVTSAQKNPTAFYLCASSPSLPPEQYFGPGTRLTVT.

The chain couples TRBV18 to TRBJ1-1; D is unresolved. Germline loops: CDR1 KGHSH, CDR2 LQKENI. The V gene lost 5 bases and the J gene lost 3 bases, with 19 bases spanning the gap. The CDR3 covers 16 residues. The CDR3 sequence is CASSSRRVSGDTEAFF. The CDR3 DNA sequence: TGTGCCAGCTCATCCAGGAGGGTATCCGGGGACACTGAAGCTTTCTTT.

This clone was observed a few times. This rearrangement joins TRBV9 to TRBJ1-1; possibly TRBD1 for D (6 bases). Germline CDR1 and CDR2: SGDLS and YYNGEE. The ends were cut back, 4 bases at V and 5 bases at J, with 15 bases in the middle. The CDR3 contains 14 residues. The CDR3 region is CASSPQGGWTEAFF. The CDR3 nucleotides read TGTGCCAGCAGCCCTCAAGGGGGGTGGACTGAAGCTTTCTTT.

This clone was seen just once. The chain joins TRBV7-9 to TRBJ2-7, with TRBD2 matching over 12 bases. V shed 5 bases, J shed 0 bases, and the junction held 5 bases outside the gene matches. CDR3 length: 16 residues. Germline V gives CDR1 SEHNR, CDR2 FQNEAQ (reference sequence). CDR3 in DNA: TGTGCCAGCAGCCCAGGACTAGCGGGAAGCTCCTACGAGCAGTACTTC. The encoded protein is CASSPGLAGSSYEQYF.

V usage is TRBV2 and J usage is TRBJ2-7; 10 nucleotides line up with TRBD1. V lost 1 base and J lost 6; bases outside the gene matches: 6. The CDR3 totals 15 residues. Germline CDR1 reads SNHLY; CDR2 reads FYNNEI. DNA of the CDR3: TGTGCCAGCAGTGAAGAGGGACAGGGGTTCTTCGAGCAGTACTTC. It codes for CASSEEGQGFFEQYF.